Listed below are T cell receptor beta chains from one sample, sequenced in a study of Graves' ophthalmopathy and Graves' hyperthyroidism. From the multiplex PCR reads, TCRdb called clonotypes with MiXCR, one entry per CDR3 protein. The sample carries over 500,000 distinct CDR3 sequences, 20% to 25% recorded once. The sequenced sample was peripheral blood. All receptors come from a woman younger than 35 with stable Graves' hyperthyroidism. Some clones in this sample may be carry-over from other donors' samples. Both conserved end residues are part of each CDR3. The order of the fields is D gene, V gene, J gene, clone size, CDR3 DNA, CDR3 protein. The D gene is left open where the match is weak. Size tells how often a clone was seen (once, few, many) or the class of an expanded clone, and some rows leave it out.

TRBD1	TRBV13	TRBJ1-1	-	TGTGCCAGCAGCTCCGAGGCGGCCGGACAGGGGGCAATGACTGAAGCTTTCTTT	CASSSEAAGQGAMTEAFF
-	TRBV5-1	TRBJ2-5	many	TGCGCCAGCTTCAGGGGCGACCAAGAGACCCAGTACTTC	CASFRGDQETQYF
-	TRBV4-1	TRBJ2-5	many	TGCGCCAGCAGCCAAGAGGGGGGAGGGGGAACGAAAGAGACCCAGTACTTC	CASSQEGGGGTKETQYF
TRBD2	TRBV7-9	TRBJ2-7	-	TGTGCCAGCAGCTCCAGCGGGAGTTCCTACGAGCAGTACTTC	CASSSSGSSYEQYF
-	TRBV12-3/TRBV12-4	TRBJ1-5	-	TGTGCCAGCAGTTACCCGGGCCAGAGTTGGCAGCCCCAGCATTTT	CASSYPGQSWQPQHF
-	TRBV6-4	TRBJ2-7	-	TGTGCCAGCAGTGACCTGGGACAGAGGGAGGGCGGTCCATACGAGCAGTACTTC	CASSDLGQREGGPYEQYF
-	TRBV27	TRBJ1-3	many	TGTGCCAGCAGTTTACAGGGAACGTCCGGAAACACCATATATTTT	CASSLQGTSGNTIYF
TRBD2	TRBV18	TRBJ2-5	many	TGTGCCAGCTCACCTGGGACTAGCGAAGAGACCCAGTACTTC	CASSPGTSEETQYF
-	TRBV10-3	TRBJ2-4	many	TGTGCCATCAGTGAGTCTAGGAACAAAAACATTCAGTACTTC	CAISESRNKNIQYF
-	TRBV30	TRBJ1-1	-	TGTGCCTGGAGTGTAATCCAGGGGTGGACTGAAGCTTTCTTT	CAWSVIQGWTEAFF
TRBD1	TRBV28	TRBJ1-1	-	TGTGCCAGCAACCCGGACAGGGCTAACGAGGCTTTCTTT	CASNPDRANEAFF
-	TRBV6-1	TRBJ1-5	many	TGTGCCAGCAGTGAAGGTGGCAGTTCCCCCCAGCATTTT	CASSEGGSSPQHF
-	TRBV28	TRBJ1-2	few	TGTGCCAGCAGTTTGGAGAGTTTAACTAACTATGGCTACACCTTC	CASSLESLTNYGYTF
-	TRBV11-2	TRBJ1-2	many	TGTGCCAGCAGCTTAGAACCGGGCAGTGGCTACACCTTC	CASSLEPGSGYTF
-	TRBV28	TRBJ2-5	-	TGTGCCAGCACCGAGGGGCTCCAAGAGACCCAGTACTTC	CASTEGLQETQYF
-	TRBV4-1	TRBJ2-5	few	TGCGCCAGCAGCCAAGTGATGGGGGTACGAGAGACCCAGTACTTC	CASSQVMGVRETQYF
-	TRBV12-3/TRBV12-4	TRBJ1-1	many	TGTGCCAGCAGAGACCCGGGAAATACTGAAGCTTTCTTT	CASRDPGNTEAFF
TRBD1	TRBV5-1	TRBJ1-1	-	TGCGCCAGCAGCTTGGGGGACAGCGATGAAGCTTTCTTT	CASSLGDSDEAFF
-	TRBV28	TRBJ2-5	many	TGTGCCAGCAGGAGGAGCCGATCCATGGAGACCCAGTACTTC	CASRRSRSMETQYF
TRBD2	TRBV29-1	TRBJ2-7	few	TGCAGCGTTGAAGTGGGTTGGGGCGGGAGTTTGTCTTACGAGCAGTACTTC	CSVEVGWGGSLSYEQYF
TRBD1	TRBV2	TRBJ2-2	many	TGTGCCAGCGGCAAGGGACAGGGTTCCGGGGAGCTGTTTTTT	CASGKGQGSGELFF
-	TRBV24-1	TRBJ2-6	-	TGTGCCACCAGTGATCGGGGGATCTCTGGGGCCAACGTCCTGACTTTC	CATSDRGISGANVLTF
-	TRBV6-1	TRBJ2-7	once	TGTGCCAGCAGCACCAGACTTGAGCAGTACTTC	CASSTRLEQYF
-	TRBV28	TRBJ1-2	many	TGTGCCAGCGTGGGGGGGGCCGGCTACACCTTC	CASVGGAGYTF
-	TRBV6-1	TRBJ2-2	many	TGTGCCAGCAGTGCACATATGGGGGTCCTGGAAACCGGGGAGCTGTTTTTT	CASSAHMGVLETGELFF
-	TRBV6-5	TRBJ2-6	many	TGTGCCAGCAGTTACTCGGCCATTAGCTCTGGGGCCAACGTCCTGACTTTC	CASSYSAISSGANVLTF
TRBD1	TRBV3-1	TRBJ1-1	many	TGTGCCAGCAGCCCCAGGGGGGGGCTGGGCACTGAAGCTTTCTTT	CASSPRGGLGTEAFF
-	TRBV13	TRBJ2-7	many	TGTGCCAGCAGCTTAGGAGGGGCAGGGAAAACCTACGAGCAGTACTTC	CASSLGGAGKTYEQYF
-	TRBV20-1	TRBJ1-2	many	TGCAGTGCTATACCGGGACATTCGAGAGGCGGCTACACCTTC	CSAIPGHSRGGYTF
TRBD2	TRBV11-1	TRBJ2-5	many	TGTGCCAGCAGCTTAGTTTTTACTAGCGGGGGTCAAGAGACCCAGTACTTC	CASSLVFTSGGQETQYF
-	TRBV2	TRBJ1-5	few	TGTGCCAGCAGTACTATTACCAATCAGCCCCAGCATTTT	CASSTITNQPQHF
-	TRBV12-3/TRBV12-4	TRBJ2-5	many	TGTGCCAGCAGTTCAAGGGGACTGGAGACCCAGTACTTC	CASSSRGLETQYF
-	TRBV27	TRBJ2-7	few	TGTGCCAGCAGTCCCCGGGCGAGGAGCTCCTACGAGCAGTACTTC	CASSPRARSSYEQYF
-	TRBV2	TRBJ2-3	-	TGTGCCAGCAGGTCAGGGGAGGGCCCAGATACGCAGTATTTT	CASRSGEGPDTQYF
-	TRBV2	TRBJ2-7	-	TGTGCCAGCACCAGAGAGGGGGGGACGGACGAGCAGTACTTC	CASTREGGTDEQYF
-	TRBV6-4	TRBJ1-5	many	TGTGCCAGCAGTGACTGTTGGCTGGGGAGAAATCAGCCCCAGCATTTT	CASSDCWLGRNQPQHF
-	TRBV28	TRBJ1-5	many	TGTGCCGGCAGCACCCCGAGCGATAGTCAGCCCCAGCATTTT	CAGSTPSDSQPQHF
-	TRBV6-1	TRBJ1-6	-	TGTGCCAGCAGTGAAATCCCATCAGGGGCCTCACCCCTCCACTTT	CASSEIPSGASPLHF
TRBD2	TRBV6-2/TRBV6-3	TRBJ2-5	many	TGTGCCAGCAGGAGACTAGCGGGGGAGGAGACCCAGTACTTC	CASRRLAGEETQYF
TRBD2	TRBV28	TRBJ2-7	many	TGTGCCAGCAGTGCCCCCCGACTAGCGGGAGGGGTCGAGCAGTACTTC	CASSAPRLAGGVEQYF
TRBD1	TRBV9	TRBJ1-2	many	TGTGCCAGCAGCGTAGTAGACGGGACAGGGGCGGGCTACACCTTC	CASSVVDGTGAGYTF
TRBD2	TRBV6-2/TRBV6-3	TRBJ2-3	many	TGTGCCAGCAGTTACGGTATTGGGACTACTCTCCGGGATACGCAGTATTTT	CASSYGIGTTLRDTQYF
-	TRBV12-3/TRBV12-4	TRBJ1-5	many	TGTGCCAGCAGTTTATCTCAGGTCAATCAGCCCCAGCATTTT	CASSLSQVNQPQHF
-	TRBV4-1	TRBJ2-7	many	TGCGCCAGCAGCCAATGGGGGCTCAACTACGAGCAGTACTTC	CASSQWGLNYEQYF